Below are 17 T cell receptor beta chains sequenced from a single sample in a study of shared clonotypes between healthy human individuals. In the naive CD8 group, cells lacked CD45RO and were positively selected for CCR7, so terminally differentiated effector memory CD45RA+ cells were left out. Profiled with immunoSEQ multiplex PCR; TCRdb holds only in-frame clones, not every one. Of approximately 2,000,000 clones in the sample, just under 95% were seen once. What was sequenced was naive CD8+ T cells from PBMCs. The receptors here all came from a man in his late teens or twenties in good health. Some clones in this sample may be carry-over from other donors' samples.

This sequence joins TRBV19 and TRBJ2-7; possibly TRBD1 for D (6 bases). CDR3 length equals 15 residues. Germline V gene lookup returns CDR1 LNHDA and CDR2 SQIVND (reference sequence). Trimming pared 3 bases from V and 4 bases from J, leaving 16 bases between. CDR3 nucleotides: TGTGCCAGTAGTATCAGTACAGGGTCGCCTTACGAGCAGTACTTC. This codes for CASSISTGSPYEQYF.

The chain links TRBV7-9 to TRBJ2-1; TRBD2 is a possible D gene (5 bases). The CDR3 has 14 residues. V shed 5 bases and J shed 12 bases, with 20 bases lying between them. From germline, CDR1 is SEHNR and CDR2 FQNEAQ (reference sequence). The CDR3 spells CASSPQRPEAGQFF. CDR3 DNA sequence: TGTGCCAGCAGCCCCCAGCGGCCCGAGGCGGGGCAGTTCTTC.

As concerns this clone: Other DNA sequences from this sample encode an identical CDR3 as well. This chain connects TRBV7-2 to TRBJ2-6; 7 nucleotides agree with TRBD1. This CDR3 is 16 amino acids long. J gave up 4 bases and V 4 bases, and 7 bases lay outside the gene matches. Germline CDR1 SGHTA, CDR2 FQGNSA. The CDR3 DNA reads as TGTGCCAGCAGCTCCCGACAGGGTTCAGGGGCCAACGTCCTGACTTTC. Its translation is CASSSRQGSGANVLTF.

The rearrangement links TRBV19 to TRBJ2-3; the D is unclear. Germline CDR1 LNHDA, CDR2 SQIVND (reference sequence). Trimming took off 6 bases at V and 0 bases at J, with 10 bases between the two ends. This CDR3 comprises 14 residues. The CDR3 region is CASRGGTSTDTQYF. CDR3 nucleotide sequence: TGTGCCAGTAGGGGCGGAACTAGCACAGATACGCAGTATTTT. Filled out from reference TRBV19 and TRBJ2-3, the complete variable domain reads DGGITQSPKYLFRKEGQNVTLSCEQNLNHDAMYWYRQDPGQGLRLIYYSQIVNDFQKGDIAEGYSVSREKKESFPLTVTSAQKNPTAFYLCASRGGTSTDTQYFGPGTRLTVL.

The rearrangement uses TRBV28 and TRBJ2-7; no definite D call. V lost 2 bases to trimming and J lost 6 bases, with 11 bases between them. The V gene's germline CDR1 is MDHEN and CDR2 SYDVKM. This CDR3 region has 13 residues. CDR3 DNA sequence: TGTGCCAGCAGTTTACGGTTCGTAGGCGAGCAGTACTTC. This sequence encodes CASSLRFVGEQYF.

The chain has TRBV25-1 and TRBJ2-7; no clear D. Germline V gene lookup returns CDR1 MGHDK and CDR2 SYGVNS. The CDR3 runs to 16 residues. V was clipped by 1 base and J by 3 bases, with 16 bases between them. CDR3 residues: CASSESGSQLYYEQYF. CDR3 nucleotides: TGTGCCAGCAGTGAATCCGGGTCCCAGTTATACTACGAGCAGTACTTC.

The V gene is TRBV6-1, the J gene TRBJ2-7, with 7 bases that match TRBD1. CDR3 length: 14 residues. The V segment lost 7 bases and the J segment 12 bases; nucleotides outside the gene matches: 18. Germline V gene lookup returns CDR1 MNHNS and CDR2 SASEGT. The CDR3 bases are TGTGCCAGCAAAGGGACAGTCGGCTCTATAATGGGGTACTTC. This codes for CASKGTVGSIMGYF.

Turning to this clone: Different DNA sequences within this sample yield the same CDR3. The V and J genes are TRBV5-8 and TRBJ2-7; D ambiguous. Germline V gene lookup returns CDR1 SGHTS and CDR2 YDEGEE. V was shortened by 2 bases and J by 0 bases, with 9 bases between the two germline ends. The length of the CDR3 is 14 residues. This CDR3 is CASSLGQDSYEQYF. The CDR3 coding sequence is TGTGCCAGCAGCTTAGGGCAGGACTCCTACGAGCAGTACTTC.

This rearrangement joins TRBV19 to TRBJ2-2; TRBD1 agrees at 10 bases. Looked up from germline, CDR1 is LNHDA and CDR2 is SQIVND (reference sequence). Unmatched junction bases numbered 3, after V lost 3 bases and J lost 8 bases. This CDR3 has 14 amino acids. The CDR3 sequence: CASSMTGGWGELFF. CDR3 bases: TGTGCCAGTAGTATGACAGGGGGCTGGGGGGAGCTGTTTTTT.

This sequence joins TRBV6-1 and TRBJ2-3; TRBD2 matches 10 bases. The CDR3 extends over 15 amino acids. V trimming: 6 bases; J trimming: 4 bases; junction bases outside the gene matches: 7. Germline CDR1 reads MNHNS; CDR2 reads SASEGT. CDR3 region: CASSGLADTSDTQYF. In DNA form, the CDR3 reads TGTGCCAGCAGCGGACTAGCGGATACCTCAGATACGCAGTATTTT.

Written as DNA, the CDR3 is TGTGCCAGTAGACTAGCGGGAGGGGCAGATACGCAGTATTTT. This sequence encodes CASRLAGGADTQYF. The chain combines TRBV19 with TRBJ2-3; 13 bases match TRBD2. Trimming took 6 bases from V and 4 from J; bases not matched to a gene: 1. The length of the CDR3 is 14 residues. Germline V gives CDR1 LNHDA, CDR2 SQIVND (reference sequence).

This rearrangement joins TRBV7-9 to TRBJ2-7; D possibly corresponds to TRBD2 (7 bases). Trimming stripped 8 bases from V and 0 bases from J, with 20 bases between. CDR3 length: 16 amino acids. Germline V CDR1 and CDR2: SEHNR, FQNEAQ (reference sequence). CDR3 coding DNA: TGTGCCAGCCTGGGGGGGGGCGCCGATCCCTCCTACGAGCAGTACTTC. Translating it yields CASLGGGADPSYEQYF.

As to this clone: This CDR3 is also generated by other DNA sequences in the sample. The rearrangement joins TRBV27 to TRBJ2-2; D could derive from TRBD1 or TRBD2 (6 bases each). This CDR3 comprises 14 residues. Germline assignment: CDR1 MNHEY and CDR2 SMNVEV (reference sequence). V shed 2 bases and J shed 6 bases, with 10 bases lying between them. The CDR3 nucleotides read TGTGCCAGCAGTTTACTGGGGGGCCCCGGGGAGCTGTTTTTT. Amino acid sequence: CASSLLGGPGELFF.

This clone was found once. This chain connects TRBV7-9 to TRBJ2-7, with 9 positions matching TRBD2. Trimming cost V 9 bases and J 5 bases; bases outside gene matches: 2. CDR1 is SEHNR, CDR2 FQNEAQ, per germline (reference sequence). CDR3 length: 11 residues. The CDR3 sequence is CARLAGHEQYF. The CDR3 nucleotides are TGTGCCAGACTAGCGGGTCACGAGCAGTACTTC.

The chain employs TRBV7-9 and TRBJ2-5; maybe TRBD1 (5 bases). There are 14 residues in the CDR3. V was pared by 5 bases and J by 2 bases, with 12 bases between. From germline, CDR1 is SEHNR and CDR2 FQNEAQ (reference sequence). The CDR3 spells CASSLDRAQETQYF. The CDR3 DNA reads TGTGCCAGCAGCCTTGACAGAGCACAAGAGACCCAGTACTTC.

This clone showed up just a few times. One end of the junction varies from germline; a read error may be responsible. The same CDR3 is also encoded by other DNA sequences in this sample. The rearrangement links TRBV19 to TRBJ2-1; D possibly corresponds to TRBD1 (6 bases). CDR1 and CDR2 from the germline V gene are LNHDA and SQIVND (reference sequence). CDR3 length equals 13 residues. The CDR3 loop is CASTWGPYNEQFF. For the CDR3, the DNA is TGTGCCAGTACGTGGGGGCCCTATAATGAGCAGTTCTTC.

With respect to this clone: The same CDR3 can be traced to other DNA sequences in this sample. This chain joins TRBV18 and TRBJ1-2; TRBD1 matches at 10 bases. Trimming at V came to 0 bases and at J to 3 bases, leaving 1 base not matched to a gene. CDR3 length: 15 residues. From germline, CDR1 is KGHSH and CDR2 LQKENI. Written as DNA, the CDR3 is TGTGCCAGCTCACCACCGGGACAGGGGTACTATGGCTACACCTTC. Translated: CASSPPGQGYYGYTF.